Listed below are T cell receptor beta chains from one sample, sequenced in a study of beta chain features in type 1 diabetes. Produced via immunoSEQ multiplex PCR; TCRdb's table is partial and in-frame only. The sample has fewer than 900,000 clones; roughly 16% are singletons. Input material: naive CD4+ T cells from blood. Source of these receptors: a woman aged 18-29 years in good health. Both conserved end residues are part of each CDR3. Fields, in order: D gene, J gene, V gene, clone size, CDR3 protein, CDR3 DNA. D genes are given only for firm matches. Clone size, where shown, is once, few, many, or a class for clones that have expanded.

D gene: .; J gene: TRBJ2-7; V gene: TRBV28; clone size: .; CDR3 protein: CASSLWQGGLDEQYF; CDR3 DNA: TGTGCCAGCAGTTTGTGGCAGGGGGGACTTGACGAGCAGTACTTC
D gene: .; J gene: TRBJ2-7; V gene: TRBV11-2; clone size: .; CDR3 protein: CASSLVDFSYEQYF; CDR3 DNA: TGTGCCAGCAGCTTAGTCGACTTCTCCTACGAGCAGTACTTC
D gene: .; J gene: TRBJ2-7; V gene: TRBV28; clone size: once; CDR3 protein: CASSLIVGEQYF; CDR3 DNA: TGTGCCAGCAGTTTAATCGTGGGCGAGCAGTACTTC
D gene: .; J gene: TRBJ2-1; V gene: TRBV7-3; clone size: few; CDR3 protein: CASSLTVTGYNEQFF; CDR3 DNA: TGTGCCAGCAGCTTAACGGTCACCGGGTACAATGAGCAGTTCTTC
D gene: TRBD2; J gene: TRBJ2-5; V gene: TRBV28; clone size: .; CDR3 protein: CASAGGRLETQYF; CDR3 DNA: TGTGCCAGCGCGGGAGGGCGTCTGGAGACCCAGTACTTC
D gene: TRBD1; J gene: TRBJ2-5; V gene: TRBV28; clone size: .; CDR3 protein: CASSLWGQGLGETQYF; CDR3 DNA: TGTGCCAGCAGTTTATGGGGACAGGGACTTGGAGAGACCCAGTACTTC
D gene: .; J gene: TRBJ2-3; V gene: TRBV7-2; clone size: few; CDR3 protein: CASSLGGNSPDTQYF; CDR3 DNA: TGTGCCAGCAGCTTAGGTGGGAACAGCCCAGATACGCAGTATTTT
D gene: .; J gene: TRBJ1-1; V gene: TRBV19; clone size: .; CDR3 protein: CAEVFRGTEAFF; CDR3 DNA: TGTGCCGAGGTCTTTCGGGGCACTGAAGCTTTCTTT
D gene: TRBD1; J gene: TRBJ2-7; V gene: TRBV6-5; clone size: .; CDR3 protein: CASSYSRGGAYEQYF; CDR3 DNA: TGTGCCAGCAGTTACTCGAGAGGGGGCGCGTACGAGCAGTACTTC
D gene: .; J gene: TRBJ2-1; V gene: TRBV14; clone size: .; CDR3 protein: CASSQFLRSSSYNEQFF; CDR3 DNA: TGTGCCAGCAGCCAATTTCTCAGGTCAAGCTCCTACAATGAGCAGTTCTTC
D gene: TRBD1; J gene: TRBJ2-5; V gene: TRBV6-1; clone size: few; CDR3 protein: CASQGQGSETQYF; CDR3 DNA: TGTGCCAGCCAGGGACAGGGATCAGAGACCCAGTACTTC
D gene: TRBD2; J gene: TRBJ2-5; V gene: TRBV18; clone size: few; CDR3 protein: CASSLGLAGQETQYF; CDR3 DNA: TGTGCCAGCTCCCTCGGACTAGCGGGGCAAGAGACCCAGTACTTC
D gene: .; J gene: TRBJ2-3; V gene: TRBV10-3; clone size: .; CDR3 protein: CAIKGGSTDTQYF; CDR3 DNA: TGTGCCATCAAGGGCGGGAGCACAGATACGCAGTATTTT
D gene: .; J gene: TRBJ2-7; V gene: TRBV5-1; clone size: .; CDR3 protein: CASSDRPDTYEQYF; CDR3 DNA: TGCGCCAGCAGCGACAGGCCAGATACCTACGAGCAGTACTTC
D gene: .; J gene: TRBJ2-1; V gene: TRBV15; clone size: .; CDR3 protein: CATSRKRGERYNEQFF; CDR3 DNA: TGTGCCACCAGCAGAAAGAGGGGGGAGAGGTACAATGAGCAGTTCTTC
D gene: TRBD1; J gene: TRBJ2-1; V gene: TRBV10-3; clone size: .; CDR3 protein: CAISGGQGTGWNEQFF; CDR3 DNA: TGTGCCATCAGTGGGGGACAGGGGACCGGTTGGAATGAGCAGTTCTTC
D gene: .; J gene: TRBJ2-1; V gene: TRBV10-3; clone size: few; CDR3 protein: CAISGGREQFF; CDR3 DNA: TGTGCCATCAGCGGAGGCCGTGAGCAGTTCTTC
D gene: .; J gene: TRBJ2-7; V gene: TRBV28; clone size: .; CDR3 protein: CASSSGATYEQYF; CDR3 DNA: TGTGCCAGCAGTTCAGGGGCTACCTACGAGCAGTACTTC
D gene: .; J gene: TRBJ2-2; V gene: TRBV9; clone size: .; CDR3 protein: CASSVATATTGELFF; CDR3 DNA: TGTGCCAGCAGCGTAGCTACAGCTACCACCGGGGAGCTGTTTTTT
D gene: .; J gene: TRBJ1-4; V gene: TRBV7-8; clone size: once; CDR3 protein: CASSLVLPPGEKLFF; CDR3 DNA: TGTGCCAGCAGCTTAGTTCTCCCTCCGGGTGAAAAACTGTTTTTT
D gene: TRBD2; J gene: TRBJ2-1; V gene: TRBV7-9; clone size: few; CDR3 protein: CASGKGLAGGIEQFF; CDR3 DNA: TGTGCCAGCGGAAAGGGACTAGCGGGAGGAATTGAGCAGTTCTTC
D gene: .; J gene: TRBJ1-1; V gene: TRBV2; clone size: .; CDR3 protein: CASQKTGNTEAFF; CDR3 DNA: TGTGCCAGCCAAAAGACAGGGAACACTGAAGCTTTCTTT
D gene: TRBD2; J gene: TRBJ2-1; V gene: TRBV2; clone size: few; CDR3 protein: CASSEASGRAQRFF; CDR3 DNA: TGTGCCAGCAGTGAAGCTAGCGGGAGGGCCCAACGGTTCTTC
D gene: .; J gene: TRBJ2-3; V gene: TRBV7-3; clone size: .; CDR3 protein: CASSLRWRTDTQYF; CDR3 DNA: TGTGCCAGCAGCTTACGTTGGCGCACAGATACGCAGTATTTT
D gene: .; J gene: TRBJ2-7; V gene: TRBV29-1; clone size: .; CDR3 protein: CSVSRGLNYEQYF; CDR3 DNA: TGCAGCGTTTCCCGGGGGTTGAACTACGAGCAGTACTTC
D gene: .; J gene: TRBJ2-7; V gene: TRBV6-1; clone size: few; CDR3 protein: CASKYSEGSYEQYF; CDR3 DNA: TGTGCCAGCAAATACTCGGAGGGGTCCTACGAGCAGTACTTC
D gene: .; J gene: TRBJ1-1; V gene: TRBV2; clone size: .; CDR3 protein: CASSDRVLSEAFF; CDR3 DNA: TGTGCCAGCAGTGACCGGGTTCTATCTGAAGCTTTCTTT
D gene: .; J gene: TRBJ1-4; V gene: TRBV7-9; clone size: .; CDR3 protein: CASSLLVSTTNEKLFF; CDR3 DNA: TGTGCCAGCAGCTTGTTGGTCTCAACAACTAATGAAAAACTGTTTTTT
D gene: TRBD2; J gene: TRBJ2-5; V gene: TRBV7-2; clone size: .; CDR3 protein: CASSLQGSGTGETQYF; CDR3 DNA: TGTGCCAGCAGCTTACAAGGGAGCGGGACGGGGGAGACCCAGTACTTC
D gene: .; J gene: TRBJ2-7; V gene: TRBV2; clone size: few; CDR3 protein: CASILVGNPEQYF; CDR3 DNA: TGTGCCAGCATACTCGTAGGGAACCCCGAGCAGTACTTC
D gene: .; J gene: TRBJ2-5; V gene: TRBV10-1; clone size: few; CDR3 protein: CASSEGIGRYQETQYF; CDR3 DNA: TGCGCCAGCAGTGAAGGAATCGGGCGGTACCAAGAGACCCAGTACTTC
D gene: .; J gene: TRBJ2-7; V gene: TRBV7-9; clone size: .; CDR3 protein: CASSPQGIDEQYF; CDR3 DNA: TGTGCCAGCAGCCCACAGGGAATCGACGAGCAGTACTTC
D gene: .; J gene: TRBJ2-7; V gene: TRBV20-1; clone size: few; CDR3 protein: CSAGLIYEQYF; CDR3 DNA: TGCAGTGCCGGGCTCATATACGAGCAGTACTTC
D gene: .; J gene: TRBJ1-4; V gene: TRBV28; clone size: .; CDR3 protein: CASSPTAGRNEKLFF; CDR3 DNA: TGTGCCAGCAGTCCTACGGCCGGGAGGAATGAAAAACTGTTTTTT
D gene: TRBD1; J gene: TRBJ1-2; V gene: TRBV27; clone size: .; CDR3 protein: CASSSNNRGWNYGYTF; CDR3 DNA: TGTGCCAGCAGTTCAAACAACAGGGGCTGGAACTATGGCTACACCTTC
D gene: .; J gene: TRBJ2-3; V gene: TRBV28; clone size: .; CDR3 protein: CATIPGTRTDTQYF; CDR3 DNA: TGTGCCACCATACCCGGCACCCGCACAGATACGCAGTATTTT
D gene: .; J gene: TRBJ1-2; V gene: TRBV28; clone size: .; CDR3 protein: CASSTDYGYTF; CDR3 DNA: TGTGCCAGCAGTACGGACTATGGCTACACCTTC
D gene: .; J gene: TRBJ2-7; V gene: TRBV7-2; clone size: few; CDR3 protein: CASSLGVPSYVQYF; CDR3 DNA: TGTGCCAGCAGCTTAGGTGTACCGTCCTACGTGCAGTACTTC
D gene: .; J gene: TRBJ2-1; V gene: TRBV7-9; clone size: few; CDR3 protein: CASSPLGGYNEQFF; CDR3 DNA: TGTGCCAGCAGCCCCCTCGGGGGATACAATGAGCAGTTCTTC
D gene: .; J gene: TRBJ2-3; V gene: TRBV19; clone size: .; CDR3 protein: CASKLDGDTQYF; CDR3 DNA: TGTGCCAGCAAACTGGACGGAGATACGCAGTATTTT